These 8 T cell receptor beta chains originate from one sample sequenced in a study of early T cells in non-severe SARS-CoV-2 infection. TCRdb processed the 5' RACE reads anew with MiXCR; each CDR3 protein has one entry. The table has tens of thousands of distinct CDR3 sequences, under 11% seen once. Sequencing was performed on whole blood, taken at baseline. Every receptor here comes from an adult who was a healthcare worker with PCR-confirmed SARS-CoV-2 infection or an uninfected control (not recorded which).

By proportion, this clonotype is medium-sized. The chain carries TRBV12-3 or TRBV12-4 and TRBJ1-2; D not resolved. V lost 7 bases, J lost 1 base, and 22 bases lay in between. This CDR3 region has 17 residues. The CDR3 DNA follows: TGTGCCAGCAAGTCGAAGGCAGGCCGGAGGATTAACTATGGCTACACCTTC. Translated: CASKSKAGRRINYGYTF.

The CDR3 reads CASSSTPLAGQADTQYF. CDR3 in DNA: TGTGCCAGCAGTTCGACTCCCCTAGCGGGCCAGGCCGATACGCAGTATTTT. The chain couples TRBV6-5 to TRBJ2-3; 8 bases fit TRBD2. With V trimmed by 4 bases and J by 6 bases, 15 bases remained unmatched. Germline V gene data show CDR1 as MNHEY and CDR2 as SVGAGI. The CDR3 is 17 residues long.

This chain links TRBV7-9 with TRBJ1-1; D unresolved. V lost 1 base and J lost 13, with 13 bases in between. The CDR3 contains 12 residues. Germline V gene sequence: CDR1 SEHNR, CDR2 FQNEAQ (reference sequence). CDR3 nucleotide sequence: TGTGCCAGCAGCTTAGAGGAGATGAAGCTTTTCTTT. It codes for CASSLEEMKLFF.

This clonotype has a count of ten or more. This rearrangement joins TRBV9 to TRBJ1-3, with D possibly matching TRBD1 (6 bases). The germline V gene has CDR1 SGDLS and CDR2 YYNGEE. The CDR3 totals 15 residues. Trimming took 3 bases from V and 2 from J, leaving 12 bases between them. CDR3 DNA sequence: TGTGCCAGCAGCGGACGACAGGCCCCTGGAAACACCATATATTTT. Protein sequence: CASSGRQAPGNTIYF.

This clonotype was counted many times. This chain links TRBV24-1 with TRBJ2-4; D remains unclear. The germline V gene has CDR1 KGHDR and CDR2 SFDVKD. The CDR3 is 11 residues long. Trimming shortened V by 0 bases and J by 15 bases, and 8 bases separated the two germline ends. In nucleotides, the CDR3 is TGTGCCACCAGTGATTTGGTAAGCTGGTACTTC. Protein sequence: CATSDLVSWYF.

There are many counts of this clonotype. As DNA, the CDR3 is TGTGCCACCAGTGACCCTGACAGATACCAAGAGACCCAGTACTTC. It translates to CATSDPDRYQETQYF. This sequence joins TRBV24-1 and TRBJ2-5; D is possibly TRBD1 (5 bases). V was cut by 4 bases and J by 0 bases, with 11 bases left in between. The CDR3 covers 15 residues. Germline V lookup: CDR1 KGHDR, CDR2 SFDVKD.

This clonotype was detected ten times or more. The CDR3 nucleotides are TGTGCCAGCAGTTACTCCAGGGCAGCTAACTATGGCTACACCTTC. It is translated as CASSYSRAANYGYTF. The chain combines TRBV6-6 with TRBJ1-2; a possible D gene is TRBD1 (5 bases). The ends were cut back, 0 bases at V and 0 bases at J, with 8 bases in the middle. CDR1 is MNHNY, CDR2 SVGAGI, per germline (reference sequence). The CDR3 extends over 15 amino acids.

The V call is TRBV12-3 or TRBV12-4, the J call TRBJ2-7; D unclear. Trimming stripped 5 bases from V and 7 bases from J, with 15 bases between. The CDR3 length is 13 residues. CDR3 in amino acids: CASSHQPPTEQYF. The CDR3 region has the DNA TGTGCCAGCAGTCATCAACCGCCTACTGAGCAGTACTTC.